The present T cell receptor beta chain was sequenced within a study of cytomegalovirus exposure and HLA in healthy donors. As for this clone: Its antigen is currently unknown.

V was pared by 5 bases and J by 4 bases, with 8 bases of the junction left unmatched. From germline, CDR1 is MNHEY and CDR2 SMNVEV (reference sequence). The CDR3 sequence is 15 residues long. Study-level results: 16,951 TCR beta sequences were associated with HLA alleles at 0.05 false discovery rate in a later analysis. It was likely that a cluster of highly shared sequence variants was a sequencing artifact. In a later analysis, donors in an Asian-associated ancestry cluster reportedly had fewer N-insertions in productive TCRs than the cohort mean. Most CMV-associated TCR beta chains were later found to appear HLA-restricted.

The PCR used 60 Vbeta and 13 Jbeta primers. The protocol was immunoSEQ multiplex PCR, while the TCRdb copy is restricted to in-frame clones and leaves out a portion. This listing includes 100,000 to 150,000 clones. The TCR was taken from a man younger than 45 in good health and CMV-seronegative. The rearrangement uses TRBV27 and TRBJ2-3, with 8 bases matching TRBD2. The sequenced sample was PBMCs. CDR3 residues: CASSIGLAAADTQYF. The CDR3 DNA is TGTGCCAGCAGTATAGGACTAGCTGCGGCAGATACGCAGTATTTT.